This T cell receptor beta chain originates from a study of monozygotic twins with inflammatory bowel disease. Study-level findings and limits: What may have added variability to patient repertoires is that immunosuppressive treatments differed. Patients with IBD had less TCRbeta diversity (inverse Simpson) than their healthy co-twins.

With respect to this clonotype: Its antigen is unknown.

The CDR3 is made up of 15 amino acids. Germline assignment: CDR1 MGHRA and CDR2 YSYEKL. TCRdb re-called the 5' RACE reads and catalogs CDR3 proteins one per entry, DNA excluded. The table for this sample gives about 380,000 distinct CDR3 sequences. Sequenced: blood. The clonotype comes from a human donor with ulcerative colitis or Crohn's disease, or a healthy co-twin of an affected twin (not recorded which). The chain links TRBV4-1 to TRBJ2-7; TCRdb names TRBD1, which stays unverified in the absence of DNA. The CDR3 protein is CASSRSQDTTYEQYF.